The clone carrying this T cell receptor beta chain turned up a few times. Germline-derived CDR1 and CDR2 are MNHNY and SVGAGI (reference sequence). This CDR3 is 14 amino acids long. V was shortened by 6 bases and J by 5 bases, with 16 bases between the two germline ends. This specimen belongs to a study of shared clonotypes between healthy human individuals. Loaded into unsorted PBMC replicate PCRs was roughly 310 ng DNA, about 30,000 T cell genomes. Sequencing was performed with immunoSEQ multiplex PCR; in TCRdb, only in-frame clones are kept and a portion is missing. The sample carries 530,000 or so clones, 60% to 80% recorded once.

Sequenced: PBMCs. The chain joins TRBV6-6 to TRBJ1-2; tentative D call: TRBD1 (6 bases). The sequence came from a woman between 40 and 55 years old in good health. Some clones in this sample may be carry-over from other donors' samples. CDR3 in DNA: TGTGCCAGCAGCCCCCGACAGGATTCGTATGGCTACACCTTC. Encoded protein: CASSPRQDSYGYTF.